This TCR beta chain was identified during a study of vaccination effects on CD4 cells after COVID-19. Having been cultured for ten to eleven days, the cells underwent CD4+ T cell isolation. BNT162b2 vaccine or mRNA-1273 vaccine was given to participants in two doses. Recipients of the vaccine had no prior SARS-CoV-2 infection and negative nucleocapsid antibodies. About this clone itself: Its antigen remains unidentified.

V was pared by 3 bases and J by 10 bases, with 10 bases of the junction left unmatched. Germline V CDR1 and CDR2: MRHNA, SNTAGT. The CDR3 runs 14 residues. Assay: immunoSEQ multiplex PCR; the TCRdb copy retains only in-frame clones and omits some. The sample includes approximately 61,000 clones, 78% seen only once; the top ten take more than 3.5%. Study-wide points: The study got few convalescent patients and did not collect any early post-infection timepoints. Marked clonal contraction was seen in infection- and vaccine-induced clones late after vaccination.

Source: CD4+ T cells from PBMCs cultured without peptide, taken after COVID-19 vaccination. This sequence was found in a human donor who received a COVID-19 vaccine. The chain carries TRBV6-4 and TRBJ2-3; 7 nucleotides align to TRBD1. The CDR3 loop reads CASSENYGTAAQYF. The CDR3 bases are TGTGCCAGCAGTGAGAATTACGGGACAGCCGCGCAGTATTTT.